This TCR beta chain was sequenced during a study of T cells expressing NK-cell markers. Study-level background: Serological testing identified seven of the eight sequenced donors as HCMV-seropositive and one as seronegative. Regarding the study as a whole: NKG2C+ dominant clonotypes from a handful of donors made up roughly 1.0-7.0% of CD8+ T cells.

Generation of TCR beta cDNA was performed by 5'RACE template switching incorporating UMIs. TCRdb processed the 5' RACE reads again and assigns one entry to each CDR3 protein, with no DNA. The sample totals 300,000 to 500,000 distinct CDR3 sequences. Concerning this clonotype itself: What it recognizes is unknown.

This CDR3 spans 14 amino acids. This clonotype was obtained from a woman aged 50 to 60 in good health. The chain couples TRBV12-3 or TRBV12-4 to TRBJ1-2; there is no DNA to check the TCRdb D call of TRBD1. The specimen was blood T cells: a sorted CD56 or NKG2C T cell subset, CD4+ or CD8+ T cells, or bulk PBMC T cells (not recorded which). CDR3 residues: CASSFNGRGYGYTF.